This T cell receptor (beta chain) was sequenced during a study of blood T cells in healthy people across ages. Points from the study as a whole: Conclusively comparing naive with antigen-experienced cells was impossible with unsorted PBMCs. Changes seen in expanded clonotypes were possibly confounded by donor CMV status left unknown. Long-lived donors had more naive CD4+ cells and higher diversity than aged donors.

Sample-barcoded 5' priming and a J-beta primer mix drove a second PCR of about 6 to 12 cycles. No fewer than 2.5 million CDR3-containing paired-end reads came from each sample. TCRdb processed the 5' RACE reads anew with MiXCR; each CDR3 protein has one entry. The data contain under 750,000 distinct CDR3 sequences, under 55% of them singletons. Germline V lookup: CDR1 DFQATT, CDR2 SNEGSKA (reference sequence). Germline trimming cut 0 bases from V and 6 bases from J; bases unmatched to any gene: 5. The length of the CDR3 is 15 residues. In regard to this clonotype: Its specificity is unknown.

The sample consisted of blood. This rearrangement joins TRBV20-1 to TRBJ2-1, with 10 bases aligning to TRBD2. The origin of this receptor is a man older than 75 in good health. The DNA of the CDR3 is TGCAGTGCTAGAGATCCGGGACTAGCGATCAATGAGCAGTTCTTC. Translation gives CSARDPGLAINEQFF.